The next 8 T cell receptor beta chains were all read from a single sample in a study of Ad26.COV2.S vaccination and SARS-CoV-2 variants. Generated by immunoSEQ multiplex PCR, the TCRdb table keeps only in-frame clones and is missing some. The sample holds about 350,000 clones, roughly nine tenths seen once. This material consisted of peripheral blood, taken after recovery from COVID-19. These TCRs come from a human donor who had recovered from COVID-19.

CDR3 in amino acids: CASSPQWNTEAFF. The CDR3, as DNA: TGTGCCAGCTCACCGCAGTGGAACACTGAAGCTTTCTTT. The V call is TRBV18, the J call TRBJ1-1; D remains ambiguous. This CDR3 spans 13 amino acids. Trimming shortened V by 3 bases and J by 1 base, and 6 bases separated the two germline ends. CDR1 is KGHSH and CDR2 is LQKENI in the germline V gene.

The V and J genes are TRBV18 and TRBJ2-4, with D uncertain. The CDR3 consists of 14 residues. V was cut by 3 bases and J by 6 bases, with 12 bases left in between. Germline lookup yields CDR1 KGHSH and CDR2 LQKENI. CDR3 loop: CASSPVDPPNIQYF. The CDR3 DNA is TGTGCCAGCTCACCCGTAGATCCTCCAAACATTCAGTACTTC. The whole variable domain, remainder taken from reference TRBV18 and TRBJ2-4, is NAGVMQNPRHLVRRRGQEARLRCSPMKGHSHVYWYRQLPEEGLKFMVYLQKENIIDESGMPKERFSAEFPKEGPSILRIQQVVRGDSAAYFCASSPVDPPNIQYFGAGTRLSVL.

The gene calls are TRBV6-5 and TRBJ2-1, with a tentative D call TRBD2 (6 bases). V was trimmed by 8 bases and J by 0 bases, leaving 14 bases between them. CDR3 size: 15 residues. Germline V gene sequence: CDR1 MNHEY, CDR2 SVGAGI. This chain's CDR3 is CASSGGGGSYNEQFF. Here the CDR3 DNA reads TGTGCCAGCTCGGGTGGGGGAGGCTCCTACAATGAGCAGTTCTTC.

This clone showed up just once. The chain uses TRBV4-1 and TRBJ1-1; 7 positions match TRBD1. Trimming removed 0 bases from V and 4 bases from J; junction bases left unmatched: 8. The CDR3 consists of 16 residues. Germline assignment: CDR1 MGHRA and CDR2 YSYEKL. The CDR3 region has the DNA TGCGCCAGCAGCCAAGAGAGGACAGGTGTCATCACTGAAGCTTTCTTT. It is translated as CASSQERTGVITEAFF.

This chain joins TRBV5-6 and TRBJ2-1, with D perhaps being TRBD1 or TRBD2 (5 bases each). V was pared by 0 bases and J by 9 bases, with 10 bases between. The CDR3 length is 13 residues. Germline V gene lookup returns CDR1 SGHDT and CDR2 YYEEEE. The CDR3 loop is CASSLAGPSEQFF. CDR3 in DNA: TGTGCCAGCAGCTTGGCGGGGCCCAGTGAGCAGTTCTTC.

This rearrangement joins TRBV4-1 to TRBJ1-6; 7 bases match TRBD1. The CDR3 loop spans 17 amino acids. J was trimmed by 2 bases and V by 7 bases; bases with no gene match: 11. Germline CDR1 MGHRA, CDR2 YSYEKL. This chain's CDR3 is CASNRDSNSPYNSPLHF. The CDR3, as DNA: TGCGCCAGCAATCGGGACAGCAATAGCCCCTATAATTCACCCCTCCACTTT.

This clone was observed once. V gene TRBV7-6 combines with J gene TRBJ1-2, with 7 bases matching TRBD1. V was clipped by 0 bases and J by 5 bases; unmatched bases: 9. The CDR3 has 16 residues. In germline, CDR1 is SGHVS, CDR2 FNYEAQ. The CDR3 is CASSLAGTGALYGYTF. In nucleotides, the CDR3 is TGTGCCAGCAGCTTAGCGGGTACAGGGGCCCTGTATGGCTACACCTTC.

The CDR3 bases are TGTGCCAGCAGTGTACTACTAGCGTCCTACAATGAGCAGTTCTTC. Translating gives CASSVLLASYNEQFF. V gene TRBV25-1 combines with J gene TRBJ2-1, with TRBD2 matching 7 bases. Looked up from germline, CDR1 is MGHDK and CDR2 is SYGVNS. J was trimmed by 1 base and V by 4 bases; bases with no gene match: 4. The CDR3 sequence is 15 residues long.